The source of this T cell receptor beta chain is a study of cytomegalovirus exposure and HLA in healthy donors. Germline lookup yields CDR1 SGHAT and CDR2 FQNNGV. The CDR3 runs to 14 residues. Trimming took 3 bases from V and 5 from J, leaving 14 bases between them. Study-level findings and limits: A likely sequencing artifact accounted for one observed cluster of highly shared sequence variants. Common viral pathogens were later found to be apparently linked to several of the most significant clusters. Testing in vitro showed a few CMV-associated chains specific for CMV antigens.

PCR used 60 Vbeta primers and 13 Jbeta primers. The method was immunoSEQ multiplex PCR; TCRdb's version includes in-frame clones alone and lacks a portion of them. Of under 200,000 clones detected, around 77% appear once; the ten largest clones hold 1.9%. As to this clone: Its antigen is unidentified.

Sample: PBMCs. The V gene is TRBV11-2, the J gene TRBJ2-7; weak D call: TRBD1 (6 bases). The sequence was obtained from a young man in good health and CMV-seronegative. The CDR3 coding sequence is TGTGCCAGCAGCTTCCTAACACCAGGGGACGAGCAGTACTTC. This sequence encodes CASSFLTPGDEQYF.